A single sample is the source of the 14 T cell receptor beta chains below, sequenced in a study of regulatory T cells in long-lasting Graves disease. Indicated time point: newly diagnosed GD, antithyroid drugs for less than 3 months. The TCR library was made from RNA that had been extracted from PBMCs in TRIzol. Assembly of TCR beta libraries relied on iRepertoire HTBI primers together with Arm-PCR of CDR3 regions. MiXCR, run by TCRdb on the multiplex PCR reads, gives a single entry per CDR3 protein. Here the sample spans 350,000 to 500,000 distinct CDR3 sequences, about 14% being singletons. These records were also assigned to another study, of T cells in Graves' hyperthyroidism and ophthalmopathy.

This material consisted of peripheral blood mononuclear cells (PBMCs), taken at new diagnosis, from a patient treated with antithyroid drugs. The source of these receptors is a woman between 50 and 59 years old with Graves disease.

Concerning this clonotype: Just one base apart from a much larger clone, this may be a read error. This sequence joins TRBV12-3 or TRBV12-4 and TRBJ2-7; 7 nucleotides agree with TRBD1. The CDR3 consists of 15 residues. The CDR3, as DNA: TGTGCCAGCAGCTCATCCGGGACAGATCCCTACGGGCAGTACTTC. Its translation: CASSSSGTDPYGQYF.

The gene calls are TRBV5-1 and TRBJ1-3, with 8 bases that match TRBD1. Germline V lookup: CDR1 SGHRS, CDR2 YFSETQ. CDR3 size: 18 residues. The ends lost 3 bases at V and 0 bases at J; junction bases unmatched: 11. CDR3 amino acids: CASSSQPGTGLSGNTIYF. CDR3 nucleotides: TGCGCCAGCAGCTCGCAACCGGGGACAGGCCTCTCTGGAAACACCATATATTTT.

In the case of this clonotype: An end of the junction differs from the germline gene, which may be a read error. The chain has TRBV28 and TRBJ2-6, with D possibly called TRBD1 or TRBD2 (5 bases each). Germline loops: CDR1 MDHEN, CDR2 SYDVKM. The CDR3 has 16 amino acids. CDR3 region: CASSSGTFSGANVLNF. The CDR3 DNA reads TGTGCCAGCAGTTCAGGGACCTTCTCTGGGGCCAACGTCCTGAATTTC.

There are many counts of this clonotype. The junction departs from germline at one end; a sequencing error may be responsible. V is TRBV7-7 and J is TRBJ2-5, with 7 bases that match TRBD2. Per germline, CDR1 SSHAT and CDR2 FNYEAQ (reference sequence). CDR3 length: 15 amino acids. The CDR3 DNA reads TGTGCTAGCAGCTTGGCCGGGACTAATCAAGAGACCCAGTACTTC. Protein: CASSLAGTNQETQYF.

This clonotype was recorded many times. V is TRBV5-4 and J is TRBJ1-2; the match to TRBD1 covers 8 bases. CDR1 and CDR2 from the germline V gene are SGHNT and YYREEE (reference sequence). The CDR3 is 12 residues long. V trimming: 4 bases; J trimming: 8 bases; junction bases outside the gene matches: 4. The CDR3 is CASSRTGTGYTF. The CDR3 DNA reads TGTGCCAGCAGCAGGACAGGGACCGGCTACACCTTC.

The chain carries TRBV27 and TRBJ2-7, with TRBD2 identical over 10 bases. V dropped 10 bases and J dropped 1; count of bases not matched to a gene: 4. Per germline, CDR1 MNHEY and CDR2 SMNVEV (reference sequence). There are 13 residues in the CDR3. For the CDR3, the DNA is TGTGCCACTAGGACTAGCGGTTCCTACGAGCAGTACTTC. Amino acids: CATRTSGSYEQYF.

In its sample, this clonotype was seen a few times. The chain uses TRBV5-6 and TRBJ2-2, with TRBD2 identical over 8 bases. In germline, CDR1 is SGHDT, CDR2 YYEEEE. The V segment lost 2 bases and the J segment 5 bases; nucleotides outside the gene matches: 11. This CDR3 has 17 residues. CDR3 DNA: TGTGCCAGCAGCTTAAAAAGTGCGGGGGGCGCGACCGGGGAGCTGTTTTTT. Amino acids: CASSLKSAGGATGELFF.

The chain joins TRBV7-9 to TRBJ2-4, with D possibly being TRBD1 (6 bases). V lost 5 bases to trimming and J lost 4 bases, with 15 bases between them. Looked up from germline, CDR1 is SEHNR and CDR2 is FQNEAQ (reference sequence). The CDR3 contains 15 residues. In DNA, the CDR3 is TGTGCCAGCAGCAATCCCGGGACACTAAAAAACATTCAGTACTTC. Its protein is CASSNPGTLKNIQYF.

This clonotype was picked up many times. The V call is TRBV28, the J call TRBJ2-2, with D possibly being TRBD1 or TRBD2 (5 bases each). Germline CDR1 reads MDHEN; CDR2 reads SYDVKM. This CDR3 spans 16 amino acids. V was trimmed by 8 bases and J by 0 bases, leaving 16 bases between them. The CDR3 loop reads CASRLSGRTNTGELFF. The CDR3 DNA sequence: TGTGCCAGCCGTCTCTCGGGACGTACGAACACCGGGGAGCTGTTTTTT.

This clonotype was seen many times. CDR3: CASSLGGATYNEQFF. The DNA of the CDR3 is TGTGCCAGCAGCTTAGGCGGGGCAACCTACAATGAGCAGTTCTTC. The chain couples TRBV11-2 to TRBJ2-1; D may be TRBD2 (6 bases). V was cut by 1 base and J by 2 bases, with 9 bases left in between. Germline loops: CDR1 SGHAT, CDR2 FQNNGV. The CDR3 spans 15 residues.

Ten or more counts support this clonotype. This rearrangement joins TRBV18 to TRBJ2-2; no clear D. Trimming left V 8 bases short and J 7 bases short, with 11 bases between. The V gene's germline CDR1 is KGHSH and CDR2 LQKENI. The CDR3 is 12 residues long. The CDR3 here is CASSPPDGELFF. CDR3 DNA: TGTGCCAGCAGCCCCCCCGACGGGGAGCTGTTTTTT.

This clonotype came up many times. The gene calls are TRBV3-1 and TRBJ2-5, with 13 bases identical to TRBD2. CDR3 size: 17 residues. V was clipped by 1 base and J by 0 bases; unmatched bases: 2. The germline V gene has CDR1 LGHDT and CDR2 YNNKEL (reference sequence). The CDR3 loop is CASSQVGLAGDQETQYF. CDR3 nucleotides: TGTGCCAGCAGCCAAGTCGGACTAGCGGGGGACCAAGAGACCCAGTACTTC.

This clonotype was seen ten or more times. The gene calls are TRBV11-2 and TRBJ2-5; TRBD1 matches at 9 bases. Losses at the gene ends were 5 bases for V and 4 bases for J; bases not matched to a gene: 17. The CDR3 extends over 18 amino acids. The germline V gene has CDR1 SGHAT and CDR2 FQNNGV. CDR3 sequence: CASSPRYSTGGGGETQYF. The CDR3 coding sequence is TGTGCCAGCAGCCCCCGTTACAGTACAGGGGGCGGAGGAGAGACCCAGTACTTC. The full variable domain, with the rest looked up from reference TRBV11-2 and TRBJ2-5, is EAGVAQSPRYKIIEKRQSVAFWCNPISGHATLYWYQQILGQGPKLLIQFQNNGVVDDSQLPKDRFSAERLKGVDSTLKIQPAKLEDSAVYLCASSPRYSTGGGGETQYFGPGTRLLVL.

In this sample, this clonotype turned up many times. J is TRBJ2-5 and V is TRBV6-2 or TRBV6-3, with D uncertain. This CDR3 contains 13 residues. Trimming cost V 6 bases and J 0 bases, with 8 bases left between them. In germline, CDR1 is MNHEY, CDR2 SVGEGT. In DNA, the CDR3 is TGTGCCAGCAGCCAAGCGTACCAAGAGACCCAGTACTTC. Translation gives CASSQAYQETQYF.